This T cell receptor (beta chain) was obtained from a study of T-cell reconstitution after alpha-beta-depleted transplantation in children. Germline CDR1 is LGHNA and CDR2 is YNFKEQ. The CDR3 spans 16 residues. With V trimmed by 4 bases and J by 0 bases, 7 bases remained unmatched. This clonotype has just a few counts. It was with unique molecular identifiers that the TCRbeta library was prepared. A single record per CDR3 protein comes from TCRdb applying MiXCR to the PCR reads. In the table there are a few hundred thousand distinct CDR3 sequences, approximately 20% of which are singletons. The rearrangement links TRBV4-2 to TRBJ2-7, with TRBD2 matching over 9 bases. The clonotype comes from a human donor who donated a stem cell graft to a child with acute lymphoblastic leukemia. This specimen was PBMCs from the stem cell graft donor, taken from the stem cell graft. The CDR3 bases are TGTGCCAGCAGCCGAGCGACTAGCGGAGGCTCCTACGAGCAGTACTTC. It specifies CASSRATSGGSYEQYF.